This T cell receptor beta chain was profiled in a study of T cell responses to AZD1222 COVID-19 vaccine. Study summary: Pooled together were second doses at about 4 or about 12 weeks.

The study's findings and limits: Possibly, clonal diversity was underestimated; donors were largely white British and included more females. Samples come after the peak T cell response, not at day 14. Receipt of two AZD1222 doses was followed by a rise in Spike-specific TCR breadth and depth.

The CDR3 consists of 13 residues. V was pared by 7 bases and J by 4 bases, with 11 bases between. CDR1 is MNHNY, CDR2 SVGAGI, per germline (reference sequence). Using immunoSEQ multiplex PCR, the repertoire was profiled, and TCRdb retains in-frame clones only, with some absent. The sample lists some 150,000 clones, 94% occurring once. With respect to this clone: What it binds is unknown.

The TCR comes from an adult in good health. V and J are TRBV6-6 and TRBJ1-3; no definite D call. The source was peripheral blood, collected on day 0 of AZD1222 vaccination. CDR3 DNA: TGTGCCAGCAACGGAGGGCGCGGAAACACCATATATTTT. It codes for CASNGGRGNTIYF.